This T cell receptor (beta chain) was retrieved from a study of T-cell reconstitution after alpha-beta-depleted transplantation in children. Study observations and caveats: After transplant, at about two months, alpha-beta T cells were reportedly derived from several hundred expanded graft clones.

The CDR3 loop spans 16 amino acids. Looked up from germline, CDR1 is MNHEY and CDR2 is SVGAGI. Trimming took off 2 bases at V and 0 bases at J, with 11 bases between the two ends. Preparation of the TCRbeta library involved a method that used unique molecular identifiers. One entry per CDR3 protein, called by TCRdb with MiXCR from the PCR reads. The data show about 900,000 distinct CDR3 sequences, about 29% seen once. Comment on this clonotype: The target antigen is unknown.

The sequence came from a boy under three years old who had a stem cell transplant for SCID, so the T cells may come from the graft donor. The sequenced sample was PBMCs, mostly from graft donor cells, obtained 360 days after TCRalphabeta/CD19-depleted stem cell transplant. V is TRBV6-5 and J is TRBJ1-5; unclear D gene. The CDR3 here is CASSYTTLPSNQPQHF. CDR3 nucleotide sequence: TGTGCCAGCAGTTACACGACACTACCTAGCAATCAGCCCCAGCATTTT.